This TCR beta chain was identified in a study of PD-1 blockade in classical Hodgkin lymphoma. About the study: Patients received nivolumab 3 mg/kg intravenously every 2 weeks.

To note about this clone: Its specificity is unknown.

Relapse after autologous stem cell transplantation occurred in every patient, and brentuximab vedotin exposure varied. Study-wide results and limits: Baseline TCR diversity was reportedly lower in newly diagnosed patients than in healthy donors. It was reported as lower still in relapsed/refractory patients. Compared with baseline, CD4+ but not CD8+ TCR diversity had risen significantly by C4D1.

V lost 7 bases and J lost 0, with 16 bases in between. Per the germline V gene, CDR1 is MDHEN and CDR2 is SYDVKM. CDR3 length equals 15 residues. Sequenced by immunoSEQ multiplex PCR; TCRdb stores in-frame clones only, minus some. The table has 80,000 to 100,000 clones, roughly 92% seen once. The TCR originated in a human donor with classical Hodgkin lymphoma. Specimen: peripheral blood mononuclear cells (PBMCs), collected at baseline. The chain carries TRBV28 and TRBJ2-7, with a possible D match to TRBD2 (5 bases). The CDR3 DNA sequence: TGTGCCAGCATCCTATCTGCCGGAGGCTCCTACGAGCAGTACTTC. This translates into CASILSAGGSYEQYF.